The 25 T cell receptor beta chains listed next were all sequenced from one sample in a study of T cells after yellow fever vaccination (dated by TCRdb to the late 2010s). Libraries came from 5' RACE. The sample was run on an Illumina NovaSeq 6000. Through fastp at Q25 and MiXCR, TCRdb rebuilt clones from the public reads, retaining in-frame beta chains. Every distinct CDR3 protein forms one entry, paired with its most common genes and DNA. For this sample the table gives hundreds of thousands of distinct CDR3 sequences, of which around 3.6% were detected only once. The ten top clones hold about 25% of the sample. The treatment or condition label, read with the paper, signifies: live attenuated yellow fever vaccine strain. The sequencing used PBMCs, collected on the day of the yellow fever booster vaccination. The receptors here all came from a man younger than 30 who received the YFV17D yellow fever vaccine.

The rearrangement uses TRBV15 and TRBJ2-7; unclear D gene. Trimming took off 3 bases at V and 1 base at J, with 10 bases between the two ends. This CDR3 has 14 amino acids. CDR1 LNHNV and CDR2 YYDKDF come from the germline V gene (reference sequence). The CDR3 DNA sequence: TGTGCCACCAGCAGGGTGGTTAGTTCCTACGAGCAGTACGTC. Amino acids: CATSRVVSSYEQYV.

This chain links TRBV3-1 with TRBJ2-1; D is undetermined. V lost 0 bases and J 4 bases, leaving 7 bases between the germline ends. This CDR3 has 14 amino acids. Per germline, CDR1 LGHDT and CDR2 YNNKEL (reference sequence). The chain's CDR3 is CASSQDGSYNEQFF. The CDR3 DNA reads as TGTGCCAGCAGCCAAGATGGATCTTACAATGAGCAGTTCTTC.

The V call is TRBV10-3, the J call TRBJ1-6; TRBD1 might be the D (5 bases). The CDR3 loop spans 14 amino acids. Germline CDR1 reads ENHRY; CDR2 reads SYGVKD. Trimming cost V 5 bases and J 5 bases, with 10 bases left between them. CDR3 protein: CAISPRDDNSPLHF. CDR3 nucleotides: TGTGCCATCAGTCCCCGGGACGATAATTCACCCCTCCACTTT.

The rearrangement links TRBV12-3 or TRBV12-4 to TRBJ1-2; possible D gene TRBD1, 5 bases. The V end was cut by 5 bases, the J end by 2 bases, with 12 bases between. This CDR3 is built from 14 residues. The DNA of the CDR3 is TGTGCCAGCAGTCGGGGAGGGGAGAACTATGGCTACACCTTC. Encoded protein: CASSRGGENYGYTF.

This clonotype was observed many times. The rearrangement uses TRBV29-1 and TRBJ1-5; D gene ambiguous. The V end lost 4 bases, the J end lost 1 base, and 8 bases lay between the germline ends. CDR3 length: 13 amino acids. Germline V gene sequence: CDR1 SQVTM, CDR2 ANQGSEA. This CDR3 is CSVGVQSNQPQHF. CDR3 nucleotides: TGCAGCGTTGGTGTCCAGAGCAATCAGCCCCAGCATTTT.

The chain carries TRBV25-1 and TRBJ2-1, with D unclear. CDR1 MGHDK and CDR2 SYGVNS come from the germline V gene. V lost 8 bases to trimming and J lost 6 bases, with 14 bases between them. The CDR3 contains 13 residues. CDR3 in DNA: TGTGCCAGCGAACAATCTCTTACCAATGAGCAGTTCTTC. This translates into CASEQSLTNEQFF.

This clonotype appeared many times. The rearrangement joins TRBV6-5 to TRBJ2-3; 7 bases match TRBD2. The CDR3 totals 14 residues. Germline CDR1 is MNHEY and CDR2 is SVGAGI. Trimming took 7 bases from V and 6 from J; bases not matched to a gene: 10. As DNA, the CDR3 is TGTGCCAGCAAGACAGCGGGGCCTCTGGATACGCAGTATTTT. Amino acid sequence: CASKTAGPLDTQYF.

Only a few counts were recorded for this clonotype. The CDR3 DNA sequence: TGCGCCAGCAGTGAGACAAATGGGTGGGGAGGTACCTACGAGCAGTACTTC. This codes for CASSETNGWGGTYEQYF. The chain joins TRBV10-2 to TRBJ2-7, with a possible D match to TRBD2 (6 bases). The CDR3 is 17 residues long. Trimming cost V 2 bases and J 2 bases, with 19 bases left between them. Germline V lookup: CDR1 WSHSY, CDR2 SAAADI.

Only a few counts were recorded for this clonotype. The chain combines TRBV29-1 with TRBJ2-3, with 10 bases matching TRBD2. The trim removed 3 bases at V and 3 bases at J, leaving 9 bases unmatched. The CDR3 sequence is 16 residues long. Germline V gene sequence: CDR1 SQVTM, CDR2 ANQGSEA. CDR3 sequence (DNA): TGCAGCGTTGATCCCGGGAGCGGGGGGGTTACAGATACGCAGTATTTT. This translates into CSVDPGSGGVTDTQYF.

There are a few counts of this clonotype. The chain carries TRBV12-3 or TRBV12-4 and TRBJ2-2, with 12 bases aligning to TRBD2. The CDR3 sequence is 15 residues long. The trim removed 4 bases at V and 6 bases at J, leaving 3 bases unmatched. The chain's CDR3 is CASSSASGGAGELFF. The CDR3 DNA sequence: TGTGCCAGCAGTTCGGCTAGCGGGGGGGCCGGGGAGCTGTTTTTT.

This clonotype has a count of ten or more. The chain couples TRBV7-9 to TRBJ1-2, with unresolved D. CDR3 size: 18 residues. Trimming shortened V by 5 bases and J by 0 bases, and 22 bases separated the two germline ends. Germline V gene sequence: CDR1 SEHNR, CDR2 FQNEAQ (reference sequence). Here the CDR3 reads CASSPSGFKHRANYGYTF. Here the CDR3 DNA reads TGTGCCAGCAGCCCATCGGGCTTTAAACACAGAGCTAACTATGGCTACACCTTC.

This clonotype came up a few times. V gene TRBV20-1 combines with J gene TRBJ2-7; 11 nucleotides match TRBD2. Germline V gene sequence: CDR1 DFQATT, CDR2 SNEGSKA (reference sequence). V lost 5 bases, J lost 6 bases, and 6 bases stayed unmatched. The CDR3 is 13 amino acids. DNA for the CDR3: TGCAGTGCTTTCATAGCGGGGGGGCCCGAGCAGTACGTC. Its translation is CSAFIAGGPEQYV.

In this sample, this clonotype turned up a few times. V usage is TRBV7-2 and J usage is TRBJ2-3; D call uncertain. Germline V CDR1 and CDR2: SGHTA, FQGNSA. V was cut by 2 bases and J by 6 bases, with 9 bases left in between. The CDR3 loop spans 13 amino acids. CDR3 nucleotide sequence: TGTGCCAGCAGCTTAAGATGGTCGGATACGCAGTATTTT. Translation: CASSLRWSDTQYF.

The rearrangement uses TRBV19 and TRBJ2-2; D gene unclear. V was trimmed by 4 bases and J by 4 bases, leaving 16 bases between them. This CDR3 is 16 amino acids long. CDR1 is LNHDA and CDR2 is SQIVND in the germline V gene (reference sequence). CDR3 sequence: CASSSGRLVGTGELFF. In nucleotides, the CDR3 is TGTGCCAGTAGTAGCGGCAGACTCGTCGGCACCGGGGAGCTGTTTTTT.

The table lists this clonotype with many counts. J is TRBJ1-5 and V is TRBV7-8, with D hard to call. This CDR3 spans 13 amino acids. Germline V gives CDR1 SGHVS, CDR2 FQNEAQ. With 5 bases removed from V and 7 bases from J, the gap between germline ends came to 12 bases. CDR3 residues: CASSPGPGQPQHF. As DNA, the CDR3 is TGTGCCAGCAGCCCCGGGCCGGGCCAGCCCCAGCATTTT.

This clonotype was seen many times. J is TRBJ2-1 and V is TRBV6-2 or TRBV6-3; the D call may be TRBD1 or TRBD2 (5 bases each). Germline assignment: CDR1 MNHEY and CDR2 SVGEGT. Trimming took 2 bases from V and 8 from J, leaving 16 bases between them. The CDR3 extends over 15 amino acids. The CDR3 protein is CASSYGTALGDEQFF. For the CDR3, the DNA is TGTGCCAGCAGTTACGGGACCGCGTTAGGAGATGAGCAGTTCTTC.

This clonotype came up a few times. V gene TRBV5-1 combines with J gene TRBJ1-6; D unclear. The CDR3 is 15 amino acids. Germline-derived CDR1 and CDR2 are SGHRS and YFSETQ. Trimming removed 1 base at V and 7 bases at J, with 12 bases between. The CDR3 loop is CASSLQVVGNSPLHF. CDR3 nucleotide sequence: TGCGCCAGCAGCTTGCAGGTAGTGGGCAATTCACCCCTCCACTTT.

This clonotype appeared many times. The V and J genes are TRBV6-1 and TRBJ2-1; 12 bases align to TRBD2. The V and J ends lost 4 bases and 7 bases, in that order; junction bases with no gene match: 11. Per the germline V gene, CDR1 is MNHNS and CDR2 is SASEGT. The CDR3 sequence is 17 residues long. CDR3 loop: CASSVNILAGGGNEQFF. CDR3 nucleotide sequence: TGTGCCAGCAGTGTAAACATACTAGCGGGGGGAGGGAATGAGCAGTTCTTC.

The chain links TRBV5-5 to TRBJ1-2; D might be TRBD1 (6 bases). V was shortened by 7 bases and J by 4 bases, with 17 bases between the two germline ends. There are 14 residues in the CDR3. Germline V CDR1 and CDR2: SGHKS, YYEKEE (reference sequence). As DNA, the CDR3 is TGTGCCAGCGGAAGGGGGGGGCCTGGCTATGGCTACACCTTC. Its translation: CASGRGGPGYGYTF.

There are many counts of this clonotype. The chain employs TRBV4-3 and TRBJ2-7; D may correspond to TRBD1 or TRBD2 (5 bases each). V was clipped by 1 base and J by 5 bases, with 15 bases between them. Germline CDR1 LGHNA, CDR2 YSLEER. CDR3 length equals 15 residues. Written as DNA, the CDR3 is TGCGCCAGCAGCCAAGCCGGGACGGAAGGGGACGAGCAGTACGTC. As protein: CASSQAGTEGDEQYV.

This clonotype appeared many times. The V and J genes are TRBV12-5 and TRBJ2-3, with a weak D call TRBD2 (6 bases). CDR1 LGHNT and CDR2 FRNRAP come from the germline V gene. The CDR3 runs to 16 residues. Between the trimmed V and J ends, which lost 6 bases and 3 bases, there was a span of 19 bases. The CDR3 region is CASGVGWGVDTDTQYF. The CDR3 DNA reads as TGTGCTAGTGGGGTTGGGTGGGGGGTTGATACAGATACGCAGTATTTT. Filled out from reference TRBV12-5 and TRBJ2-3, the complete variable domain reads DARVTQTPRHKVTEMGQEVTMRCQPILGHNTVFWYRQTMMQGLELLAYFRNRAPLDDSGMPKDRFSAEMPDATLATLKIQPSEPRDSAVYFCASGVGWGVDTDTQYFGPGTRLTVL.

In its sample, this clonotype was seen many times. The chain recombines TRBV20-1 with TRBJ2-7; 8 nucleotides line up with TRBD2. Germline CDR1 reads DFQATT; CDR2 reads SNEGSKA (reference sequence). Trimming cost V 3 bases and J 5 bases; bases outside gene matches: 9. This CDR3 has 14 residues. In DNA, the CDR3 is TGCAGTGCTAGTGATTCAGGCGGGGGGAACGAGCAGTACGTC. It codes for CSASDSGGGNEQYV.

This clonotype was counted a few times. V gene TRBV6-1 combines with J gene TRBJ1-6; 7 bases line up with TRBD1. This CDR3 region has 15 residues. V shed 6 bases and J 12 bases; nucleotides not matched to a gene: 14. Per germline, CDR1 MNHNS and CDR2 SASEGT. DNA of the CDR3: TGTGCCAGCAGACCGACAGGGTCGAGTTGGGGACCCCTCCACTTT. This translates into CASRPTGSSWGPLHF.

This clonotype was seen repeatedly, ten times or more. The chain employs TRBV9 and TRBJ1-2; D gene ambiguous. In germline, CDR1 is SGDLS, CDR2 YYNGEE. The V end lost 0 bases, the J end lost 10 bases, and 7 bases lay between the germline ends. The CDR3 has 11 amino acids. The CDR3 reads CASSVGVVYTF. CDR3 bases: TGTGCCAGCAGCGTAGGGGTTGTCTACACCTTC.

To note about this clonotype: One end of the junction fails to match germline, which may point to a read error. For the CDR3, the DNA is TGTGCCACCAGCAGAGATGTCTTAACTGTAGCTTTCTTT. Translated, it gives CATSRDVLTVAFF. J is TRBJ1-1 and V is TRBV15; D unclear. CDR3 size: 13 residues. Germline assignment: CDR1 LNHNV and CDR2 YYDKDF (reference sequence). Filled out from reference TRBV15 and TRBJ1-1, the complete variable domain reads DAMVIQNPRYQVTQFGKPVTLSCSQTLNHNVMYWYQQKSSQAPKLLFHYYDKDFNNEADTPDNFQSRRPNTSFCFLDIRSPGLGDTAMYLCATSRDVLTVAFFGQGTRLTVV.